The clone carrying this TCR beta chain was observed at least ten times. Over 200 million TCR-beta sequences from 15-18 subjects were obtained in each sequencing run. One entry per CDR3 protein, called by TCRdb with MiXCR from the 5' RACE reads. Of about 70,000 distinct CDR3 sequences listed, around 5.1% are singletons. This sample was included in a study of neurological immune-mediated disorders. This CDR3 spans 12 amino acids. Germline loops: CDR1 DFQATT, CDR2 SNEGSKA (reference sequence). The material sequenced was PBMCs. The gene calls are TRBV20-1 and TRBJ1-2; possible D gene TRBD1, 6 bases. The TCR sequence derives from a human donor with multiple sclerosis. The donor label of this sample is uncertain. CDR3 nucleotides: TGCAGCGGGGGCGATGATAACTATGGCTACACCTTC. Residues: CSGGDDNYGYTF.